The 28 T cell receptor beta chains in this list originate from one sample, sequenced in a study of PD-1 blockade in classical Hodgkin lymphoma. Generated by immunoSEQ multiplex PCR, the TCRdb table keeps only in-frame clones and is missing some. The data contain roughly 32,000 clones, roughly 80% of them singletons. Each patient relapsed following autologous stem cell transplantation, and prior brentuximab vedotin exposure differed. Specimen: peripheral blood mononuclear cells (PBMCs), collected at baseline. All receptors derive from a human donor with classical Hodgkin lymphoma.

The chain uses TRBV5-6 and TRBJ2-3, with D perhaps matching TRBD2 (5 bases). V was clipped by 2 bases and J by 2 bases, with 15 bases between them. The germline V gene has CDR1 SGHDT and CDR2 YYEEEE. CDR3 length: 16 residues. CDR3 protein: CASSLRLSGPTDTQYF. The CDR3 DNA reads as TGTGCCAGCAGCTTACGTCTGAGCGGCCCCACAGATACGCAGTATTTT.

This chain connects TRBV6-4 to TRBJ1-5, with D possibly being TRBD1 (6 bases). Germline CDR1 MRHNA, CDR2 SNTAGT. The V and J ends lost 0 bases and 4 bases respectively, with 19 bases between them. The CDR3 loop spans 18 amino acids. The CDR3 sequence is CASSDSIQGRLRNQPQHF. In DNA, the CDR3 is TGTGCCAGCAGTGACTCGATCCAGGGGCGGCTTAGGAATCAGCCCCAGCATTTT.

V and J are TRBV7-3 and TRBJ2-2, with TRBD1 matching over 9 bases. V lost 5 bases, J lost 6 bases, and 13 bases stayed unmatched. The V gene's germline CDR1 is SGHTA and CDR2 FQGTGA. The CDR3 has 17 amino acids. CDR3 DNA sequence: TGTGCCAGCAGCACGAACCCCGGGACAGGGAAGGCCGGGGAGCTGTTTTTT. The encoded protein is CASSTNPGTGKAGELFF.

The chain has TRBV6-6 and TRBJ2-7; TRBD1 agrees at 10 bases. Germline V CDR1 and CDR2: MNHNY, SVGAGI (reference sequence). The CDR3 has 14 residues. The trim removed 7 bases at V and 6 bases at J, leaving 9 bases unmatched. As DNA, the CDR3 is TGTGCCAGCAACCCGGGACAGGGGAACGGCGAGCAGTACTTC. Translating it yields CASNPGQGNGEQYF.

This clone has a single count. This sequence joins TRBV18 and TRBJ2-3; D gene uncertain. The germline CDR1 and CDR2 sequences are KGHSH and LQKENI. There are 16 residues in the CDR3. The V end lost 0 bases, the J end lost 2 bases, and 12 bases lay between the germline ends. DNA for the CDR3: TGTGCCAGCTCACCACCAACACTAATGTTCACAGATACGCAGTATTTT. Its translation is CASSPPTLMFTDTQYF. Looking up the rest from reference TRBV18 and TRBJ2-3 gives the full variable domain: NAGVMQNPRHLVRRRGQEARLRCSPMKGHSHVYWYRQLPEEGLKFMVYLQKENIIDESGMPKERFSAEFPKEGPSILRIQQVVRGDSAAYFCASSPPTLMFTDTQYFGPGTRLTVL.

The CDR3 sequence: CASSLGYRGNQPQHF. The DNA for the CDR3 is TGTGCCAGCAGCTTGGGGTATAGGGGCAATCAGCCCCAGCATTTT. The V and J genes are TRBV7-8 and TRBJ1-5; D is unresolved. CDR3 length equals 15 residues. Between the trimmed V and J ends, which lost 3 bases and 2 bases, there was a span of 11 bases. Germline CDR1 SGHVS, CDR2 FQNEAQ.

This chain joins TRBV28 and TRBJ1-6; D is unclear. Between the trimmed V and J ends, which lost 6 bases and 5 bases, there was a span of 8 bases. The CDR3 extends over 13 amino acids. Germline CDR1 reads MDHEN; CDR2 reads SYDVKM. CDR3 residues: CASSNTDNSPLHF. CDR3 coding DNA: TGTGCCAGCAGCAATACAGATAATTCACCCCTCCACTTT.

This chain uses TRBV5-1 with TRBJ2-1, with 14 bases aligning to TRBD2. The ends lost 3 bases at V and 2 bases at J; junction bases unmatched: 1. Germline CDR1 is SGHRS and CDR2 is YFSETQ. The CDR3 loop spans 16 amino acids. The DNA of the CDR3 is TGCGCCAGCAGCTGGGGACTAGCGGGGGCCTACAATGAGCAGTTCTTC. Amino acid sequence: CASSWGLAGAYNEQFF.

This chain connects TRBV6-6 to TRBJ1-2; TRBD1 is a possible D gene (5 bases). CDR3 length: 14 amino acids. CDR1 and CDR2 from the germline V gene are MNHNY and SVGAGI (reference sequence). Trimming removed 7 bases from V and 1 base from J, with 13 bases in between. The chain's CDR3 is CASIQGVFNYGYTF. CDR3 coding DNA: TGTGCCAGCATCCAAGGGGTATTTAACTATGGCTACACCTTC.

This rearrangement joins TRBV7-2 to TRBJ2-5; tentatively, D is TRBD1 (6 bases). Trimming took 2 bases from V and 5 from J, leaving 12 bases between them. Germline CDR1 reads SGHTA; CDR2 reads FQGNSA. This CDR3 is built from 14 residues. For the CDR3, the DNA is TGTGCCAGCAGCTTATTCGGACAGTCCGAGACCCAGTACTTC. Encoded protein: CASSLFGQSETQYF.

The chain recombines TRBV5-1 with TRBJ1-1; D might be TRBD1 (6 bases). Trimming took 2 bases from V and 6 from J, leaving 11 bases between them. This CDR3 is 13 amino acids long. Germline V CDR1 and CDR2: SGHRS, YFSETQ. CDR3 residues: CASSLSGVAEAFF. As DNA, the CDR3 is TGCGCCAGCAGCTTATCAGGGGTCGCTGAAGCTTTCTTT.

The J gene is TRBJ2-1, the V gene TRBV7-2; TRBD2 agrees at 10 bases. The CDR3 runs to 17 residues. Germline-derived CDR1 and CDR2 are SGHTA and FQGNSA. V lost 0 bases, J lost 7 bases, and 9 bases stayed unmatched. For the CDR3, the DNA is TGTGCCAGCAGCTTAGCCGGAGCGGGGGGGCCCGGTAATGAGCAGTTCTTC. Its protein product is CASSLAGAGGPGNEQFF.

The chain recombines TRBV7-9 with TRBJ1-2; perhaps TRBD1 as D (6 bases). The V gene's germline CDR1 is SEHNR and CDR2 FQNEAQ (reference sequence). The CDR3 covers 15 residues. Trimming left V 5 bases short and J 6 bases short, with 19 bases between. The CDR3 region is CASSLKRAGADGYTF. DNA of the CDR3: TGTGCCAGCAGCCTTAAAAGGGCAGGGGCCGATGGCTACACCTTC.

This sequence joins TRBV30 and TRBJ1-5; D remains unclear. Looked up from germline, CDR1 is GTSNPN and CDR2 is SVGIG (reference sequence). CDR3 length equals 14 residues. V gave up 3 bases and J gave up 4 bases, with 13 bases separating them. The CDR3 coding sequence is TGTGCCTGGAGCCCAGGACGGCTTAATCAGCCCCAGCATTTT. Translation: CAWSPGRLNQPQHF.

The chain combines TRBV2 with TRBJ1-5; D not resolved. The CDR3 runs 14 residues. Between the trimmed V and J ends, which lost 2 bases and 4 bases, there was a span of 9 bases. Per the germline V gene, CDR1 is SNHLY and CDR2 is FYNNEI. For the CDR3, the DNA is TGTGCCAGCAGTGAAAATCGAGTGAATCAGCCCCAGCATTTT. Protein product: CASSENRVNQPQHF.

This chain links TRBV18 with TRBJ2-1, with D perhaps given as TRBD1 or TRBD2 (6 bases each). Germline loops: CDR1 KGHSH, CDR2 LQKENI. V lost 0 bases, J lost 10 bases, and 13 bases lay in between. This CDR3 comprises 14 residues. The CDR3 region is CASSPPGGRGEQFF. CDR3 in DNA: TGTGCCAGCTCACCACCGGGAGGAAGGGGGGAGCAGTTCTTC.

This chain links TRBV6-6 with TRBJ1-2; no firm D call. The CDR3 is 14 residues long. Germline V lookup: CDR1 MNHNY, CDR2 SVGAGI (reference sequence). Between the trimmed V and J ends, which lost 6 bases and 0 bases, there was a span of 11 bases. CDR3 nucleotides: TGTGCCAGCAGGTTGGACGGATCTAACTATGGCTACACCTTC. This sequence encodes CASRLDGSNYGYTF.

The chain recombines TRBV30 with TRBJ1-5; 8 bases align to TRBD1. This CDR3 has 15 amino acids. Trimming took 2 bases from V and 7 from J; bases not matched to a gene: 10. Looked up from germline, CDR1 is GTSNPN and CDR2 is SVGIG (reference sequence). CDR3 in amino acids: CAWSYRTGNGQPQHF. CDR3 DNA: TGTGCCTGGAGTTACCGGACAGGGAATGGGCAGCCCCAGCATTTT.

The V and J genes are TRBV6-1 and TRBJ1-5; perhaps TRBD1 as D (5 bases). Germline V gene data show CDR1 as MNHNS and CDR2 as SASEGT. The CDR3 runs 15 residues. The V gene lost 1 base and the J gene lost 7 bases, with 14 bases spanning the gap. The DNA for the CDR3 is TGTGCCAGCAGTGAAGTGGGCCAGGGCGGGCAGCCCCAGCATTTT. It codes for CASSEVGQGGQPQHF.

V and J are TRBV6-6 and TRBJ2-7; TRBD2 is a possible D gene (6 bases). V lost 2 bases and J 5 bases, leaving 13 bases between the germline ends. This CDR3 region has 14 residues. Germline V lookup: CDR1 MNHNY, CDR2 SVGAGI (reference sequence). The CDR3 loop reads CASSYRAGNHEQYF. CDR3 DNA: TGTGCCAGCAGTTACAGGGCGGGGAATCACGAGCAGTACTTC.

The chain combines TRBV6-6 with TRBJ1-2, with TRBD1 identical over 8 bases. The germline V gene encodes CDR1 MNHNY and CDR2 SVGAGI (reference sequence). The CDR3 loop spans 13 amino acids. V lost 6 bases, J lost 4 bases, and 4 bases stayed unmatched. The CDR3: CASRRGTGYGYTF. CDR3 nucleotide sequence: TGTGCCAGCAGGAGAGGGACAGGCTATGGCTACACCTTC.

This clone was observed a handful of times. The chain is built from TRBV6-1 and TRBJ2-3, with D possibly TRBD1 on 6 matching bases. Germline V lookup: CDR1 MNHNS, CDR2 SASEGT. V lost 8 bases and J 5 bases, leaving 20 bases between the germline ends. This CDR3 has 15 residues. CDR3 DNA sequence: TGTGCCAGCTATTCTGGTTACAGGGCAAAAGATACGCAGTATTTT. This sequence encodes CASYSGYRAKDTQYF.

This chain uses TRBV13 with TRBJ2-7; a possible D gene is TRBD1 (5 bases). This CDR3 contains 14 residues. CDR1 is PRHDT and CDR2 is FYEKMQ in the germline V gene (reference sequence). Trimming took off 7 bases at V and 1 base at J, with 14 bases between the two ends. The chain's CDR3 is CASTSRVRSYEQYF. The DNA of the CDR3 is TGTGCCAGCACCTCCAGGGTGAGATCCTACGAGCAGTACTTC.

The chain has TRBV7-8 and TRBJ2-5; TRBD2 matches 10 bases. CDR1 is SGHVS and CDR2 is FQNEAQ in the germline V gene. The CDR3 contains 15 residues. V trimming: 3 bases; J trimming: 5 bases; junction bases outside the gene matches: 6. Written as DNA, the CDR3 is TGTGCCAGCAGCTTTGGTAGCGGGGGGCCGGAGACCCAGTACTTC. It is translated as CASSFGSGGPETQYF.

The chain uses TRBV4-3 and TRBJ1-2, with D perhaps matching TRBD1 (6 bases). Trimming removed 0 bases at V and 2 bases at J, with 13 bases between. Germline assignment: CDR1 LGHNA and CDR2 YSLEER. The CDR3 has 16 amino acids. The CDR3: CASSQDYWGANYGYTF. The CDR3 coding sequence is TGCGCCAGCAGCCAAGATTATTGGGGGGCCAACTATGGCTACACCTTC.

V and J are TRBV7-2 and TRBJ2-5; D is possibly TRBD2 (5 bases). Germline CDR1 is SGHTA and CDR2 is FQGNSA. The CDR3 covers 15 residues. V was cut by 1 base and J by 4 bases, with 13 bases left in between. CDR3 in amino acids: CASSLDRGRVETQYF. CDR3 sequence (DNA): TGTGCCAGCAGCTTAGATCGGGGAAGGGTAGAGACCCAGTACTTC.

The chain carries TRBV19 and TRBJ2-1, with 7 nucleotides matching TRBD2. CDR1 LNHDA and CDR2 SQIVND come from the germline V gene (reference sequence). The CDR3 extends over 15 amino acids. Losses at the gene ends were 3 bases for V and 3 bases for J; bases not matched to a gene: 5. In DNA, the CDR3 is TGTGCCAGTAGTATCGGGACTATGGTCTACAATGAGCAGTTCTTC. It yields the protein CASSIGTMVYNEQFF.

This chain links TRBV11-1 with TRBJ1-1; 7 nucleotides match TRBD1. The CDR3 is made up of 16 amino acids. CDR1 is SGHAT, CDR2 FQDESV, per germline (reference sequence). V was clipped by 3 bases and J by 0 bases; unmatched bases: 7. The CDR3 DNA reads TGTGCCAGCAGCTTGAACAGGGGCATAATGAACACTGAAGCTTTCTTT. Protein sequence: CASSLNRGIMNTEAFF.